Presented here are 7 T cell receptor beta chains from one specimen sequenced in a study of cytomegalovirus exposure and HLA in healthy donors. Primers: 60 Vbeta forward and 13 Jbeta reverse. The table came from immunoSEQ multiplex PCR; TCRdb's copy has only in-frame clones and leaves some out. The sample gives about 200,000 clones, about 82% of which show up once; 2.9% is in the top ten. The sequenced sample was PBMCs. All receptors derive from a man younger than 45 in good health and CMV-seronegative.

This chain links TRBV9 with TRBJ2-3, with 10 bases that match TRBD2. The CDR3 runs 17 residues. The V and J ends lost 0 bases and 1 base, in that order; junction bases with no gene match: 5. The germline CDR1 and CDR2 sequences are SGDLS and YYNGEE. This chain's CDR3 is CASSVVGSGGGTDTQYF. The CDR3 DNA reads as TGTGCCAGCAGCGTAGTCGGCAGCGGGGGGGGCACAGATACGCAGTATTTT.

This sequence joins TRBV6-1 and TRBJ1-5; no reliable D call. Trimming shortened V by 6 bases and J by 2 bases, and 8 bases separated the two germline ends. In germline, CDR1 is MNHNS, CDR2 SASEGT. This CDR3 contains 13 residues. Here the CDR3 reads CASSPRGNQPQHF. The CDR3 nucleotides read TGTGCCAGCAGCCCGAGGGGCAATCAGCCCCAGCATTTT.

Turning to this clone: This CDR3 is also generated by other DNA sequences in the sample. V usage is TRBV9 and J usage is TRBJ2-2; 7 bases map to TRBD1. Trimming at V came to 0 bases and at J to 4 bases, leaving 3 bases not matched to a gene. The CDR3 loop spans 15 amino acids. Germline V gene data show CDR1 as SGDLS and CDR2 as YYNGEE. The CDR3 region has the DNA TGTGCCAGCAGCGTAGAGGGGGCTTCCACCGGGGAGCTGTTTTTT. Encoded protein: CASSVEGASTGELFF.

The V call is TRBV7-2, the J call TRBJ2-3; TRBD2 might be the D (7 bases). CDR1 is SGHTA, CDR2 FQGNSA, per germline. The CDR3 spans 16 residues. V was trimmed by 2 bases and J by 2 bases, leaving 14 bases between them. Here the CDR3 reads CASSLRGGLPTDTQYF. DNA for the CDR3: TGTGCCAGCAGCTTAAGGGGGGGCCTTCCCACAGATACGCAGTATTTT.

The chain joins TRBV13 to TRBJ2-7, with D tentatively TRBD2 (5 bases). The V end lost 4 bases, the J end lost 7 bases, and 20 bases lay between the germline ends. The length of the CDR3 is 15 residues. Per the germline V gene, CDR1 is PRHDT and CDR2 is FYEKMQ (reference sequence). Here the CDR3 reads CASSSARDPLREQYF. The CDR3 DNA reads as TGTGCCAGCAGCTCCGCGAGGGATCCGCTACGGGAGCAGTACTTC.

This clone was counted a few times. The genes are TRBV5-5 and TRBJ2-5; no clear D. The CDR3 has 14 residues. Trimming stripped 7 bases from V and 2 bases from J, with 15 bases between. Germline V gene lookup returns CDR1 SGHKS and CDR2 YYEKEE (reference sequence). As DNA, the CDR3 is TGTGCCAGCCTCAGTGCGGTAACACAAGAGACCCAGTACTTC. Amino acid sequence: CASLSAVTQETQYF.

This clone was observed a few times. The genes are TRBV7-9 and TRBJ1-1, with D tentatively TRBD1 (5 bases). Germline CDR1 and CDR2: SEHNR and FQNEAQ (reference sequence). This CDR3 has 15 residues. Trimming shortened V by 1 base and J by 0 bases, and 9 bases separated the two germline ends. This CDR3 is CASSLVVGLNTEAFF. CDR3 nucleotide sequence: TGTGCCAGCAGCTTAGTGGTGGGGCTGAACACTGAAGCTTTCTTT.